This passage covers 9 T cell receptor beta chains from one sample sequenced in a study of somatic mutations in cytotoxic T cells in rheumatoid arthritis. TCRdb keeps only in-frame clones here, not all; method: immunoSEQ multiplex PCR. The sample has approximately 11,000 clones, roughly 71% seen once. The specimen sequenced was CD8+ T cells sorted from blood. Receptors were obtained from an adult with rheumatoid arthritis.

The V call is TRBV7-3, the J call TRBJ2-2; D possibly uses TRBD1 or TRBD2 (5 bases each). CDR3 length: 14 amino acids. CDR1 is SGHTA, CDR2 FQGTGA, per germline. Trimming removed 5 bases from V and 6 bases from J, with 13 bases in between. The DNA for the CDR3 is TGTGCCAGCAGCCCCCCCTTGGGGGCCGGGGAGCTGTTTTTT. Translating it yields CASSPPLGAGELFF.

The chain joins TRBV7-9 to TRBJ1-2; 9 nucleotides line up with TRBD1. Trimming removed 5 bases from V and 13 bases from J; junction bases left unmatched: 14. Germline lookup yields CDR1 SEHNR and CDR2 FQNEAQ (reference sequence). This CDR3 contains 14 residues. The CDR3 spells CASSLGQGNRECTF. The CDR3 DNA reads as TGTGCCAGCAGCCTTGGACAGGGGAATAGGGAGTGCACCTTC.

This chain links TRBV28 with TRBJ1-5; no clear D. V was trimmed by 5 bases and J by 7 bases, leaving 15 bases between them. The CDR3 runs to 14 residues. CDR1 is MDHEN, CDR2 SYDVKM, per germline. The CDR3 coding sequence is TGTGCCAGCAGTCCCCCGGGTTCGGTGCAGCCCCAGCATTTT. It encodes CASSPPGSVQPQHF.

The V call is TRBV9, the J call TRBJ2-3, with D unresolved. V gave up 0 bases and J gave up 6 bases, with 14 bases separating them. The CDR3 covers 15 residues. In germline, CDR1 is SGDLS, CDR2 YYNGEE. In DNA form, the CDR3 reads TGTGCCAGCAGCGTAGATCTTCCGTCCGGGGATACGCAGTATTTT. Translated, it gives CASSVDLPSGDTQYF.

V usage is TRBV2 and J usage is TRBJ2-3, with 7 bases that match TRBD1. Germline loops: CDR1 SNHLY, CDR2 FYNNEI. CDR3 length: 19 amino acids. V dropped 8 bases and J dropped 3; count of bases not matched to a gene: 23. The chain's CDR3 is CASQGERRQSLRLTDTQYF. In DNA, the CDR3 is TGTGCCAGCCAGGGGGAAAGACGCCAGAGCTTGAGACTAACAGATACGCAGTATTTT.

Details on this clone: At one end, the junction sequence differs from germline, possibly due to a read error. This chain joins TRBV11-2 and TRBJ1-5; no firm D call. Germline assignment: CDR1 SGHAT and CDR2 FQNNGV. This CDR3 spans 15 amino acids. The CDR3 protein is CASSLDASWQSAPAF. CDR3 coding DNA: TGTGCCAGCAGCTTAGACGCTTCATGGCAATCAGCCCCAGCATTT.

By sample share, this clone is large. The CDR3 nucleotides read TGTGCCAGCAGCCAGCGCGGGGACCCGGCCTACGAGCAGTACTTC. Amino acids: CASSQRGDPAYEQYF. The chain is built from TRBV16 and TRBJ2-7; weak D call: TRBD2 (6 bases). This CDR3 spans 15 amino acids. Trimming shortened V by 3 bases and J by 2 bases, and 14 bases separated the two germline ends. Germline V gene data show CDR1 as KGHSY and CDR2 as FQNENV.

This clone has only one observation. The V gene is TRBV5-6, the J gene TRBJ2-1; possibly TRBD1 for D (5 bases). V was pared by 1 base and J by 7 bases, with 9 bases between. The germline CDR1 and CDR2 sequences are SGHDT and YYEEEE. The CDR3 consists of 13 residues. The CDR3: CASSLSGWNEQFF. The CDR3 region has the DNA TGTGCCAGCAGCTTGTCAGGGTGGAATGAGCAGTTCTTC.

The chain couples TRBV6-5 to TRBJ2-5; 7 bases fit TRBD2. The CDR3 is 13 residues long. Germline V CDR1 and CDR2: MNHEY, SVGAGI. V gave up 4 bases and J gave up 5 bases; unmatched junction bases: 4. CDR3 nucleotides: TGTGCCAGCAGTTCCGGACTAGATGAGACCCAGTACTTC. The encoded protein is CASSSGLDETQYF.